This T cell receptor (beta chain) comes out of a study of cytomegalovirus exposure and HLA in healthy donors. Study findings and constraints: A later analysis showed HLA-associated TCR beta chains outstripping equally common others in clonal expansion. A later analysis linked a missense variant in DCLRE1C to the trimming of TCR beta V and J genes. It was assumed in the presence/absence analyses that sequencing depth was roughly uniform across donors. Another analysis was done later, and it associated 16,951 TCR beta sequences with HLA alleles at 0.05 false discovery rate.

V trimming: 6 bases; J trimming: 4 bases; junction bases outside the gene matches: 2. The CDR3 extends over 12 amino acids. Germline assignment: CDR1 KGHSH and CDR2 LQKENI. Turning to this clone: The target antigen is unknown.

Vbeta (60) and Jbeta (13) primers were used in the PCR. The method was immunoSEQ multiplex PCR; TCRdb's version includes in-frame clones alone and lacks a portion of them. The table includes some 130,000 clones, approximately 80% detected once. This sequence joins TRBV18 and TRBJ1-1; 7 bases are shared with TRBD1. Sequencing was done on a sample of PBMCs. The receptor's source is a middle-aged man in good health and CMV-seronegative. CDR3 protein: CASSTGTTEAFF. The DNA for the CDR3 is TGTGCCAGCTCGACAGGGACCACTGAAGCTTTCTTT. Complete variable domain (other parts from reference TRBV18 and TRBJ1-1): NAGVMQNPRHLVRRRGQEARLRCSPMKGHSHVYWYRQLPEEGLKFMVYLQKENIIDESGMPKERFSAEFPKEGPSILRIQQVVRGDSAAYFCASSTGTTEAFFGQGTRLTVV.